Below, one T cell receptor (beta chain) is given with its context. TCRdb passed the RT-PCR reads through MiXCR, listing each CDR3 protein once. This table has about 700,000 distinct CDR3 sequences, 13% to 15% appearing once. The source of this sequence is a female donor in good health, serving as a healthy control. The sample consisted of memory CD4+ T cells from blood.

This CDR3 is CASSFYRGKGVETQYF. The CDR3 DNA is TGTGCCAGCAGTTTCTATCGGGGAAAGGGGGTAGAGACCCAGTACTTC. The chain joins TRBV28 to TRBJ2-5, with a tentative D call TRBD1 (6 bases). Trimming left V 3 bases short and J 4 bases short, with 18 bases between. This CDR3 has 16 residues. Per germline, CDR1 MDHEN and CDR2 SYDVKM.